The entry that follows covers one T cell receptor (beta chain) sequence. These data originate in a study of blood T cell repertoires in COVID-19. Study details: Sites across the United States, Italy and Spain contributed samples from acute and convalescent COVID-19. PBMCs, B-cell-depleted T cells, or T cells were the source of the cDNA or gDNA that made up the material.

The V gene lost 0 bases and the J gene lost 6 bases, with 12 bases spanning the gap. CDR1 is SGHRS and CDR2 is YFSETQ in the germline V gene. This CDR3 comprises 14 residues. Method: immunoSEQ multiplex PCR; TCRdb's copy keeps in-frame clones and lacks some. Of fewer than 250,000 clones in the sample, about nine tenths were seen once. Participants were aged about 18 to 95 years, lived in under 25 US areas, and enrolled virtually. Which cohort a participant joined came from the clinical history participants gave. This TCR came from a woman in her 30s with acute COVID-19. The sequencing input was PBMCs or T cells enriched from blood (not recorded which). This chain links TRBV5-1 with TRBJ1-2, with unresolved D. This CDR3 reads CASSLGGRGDGYTF. In nucleotides, the CDR3 is TGCGCCAGCAGCTTGGGCGGACGGGGAGATGGCTACACCTTC.